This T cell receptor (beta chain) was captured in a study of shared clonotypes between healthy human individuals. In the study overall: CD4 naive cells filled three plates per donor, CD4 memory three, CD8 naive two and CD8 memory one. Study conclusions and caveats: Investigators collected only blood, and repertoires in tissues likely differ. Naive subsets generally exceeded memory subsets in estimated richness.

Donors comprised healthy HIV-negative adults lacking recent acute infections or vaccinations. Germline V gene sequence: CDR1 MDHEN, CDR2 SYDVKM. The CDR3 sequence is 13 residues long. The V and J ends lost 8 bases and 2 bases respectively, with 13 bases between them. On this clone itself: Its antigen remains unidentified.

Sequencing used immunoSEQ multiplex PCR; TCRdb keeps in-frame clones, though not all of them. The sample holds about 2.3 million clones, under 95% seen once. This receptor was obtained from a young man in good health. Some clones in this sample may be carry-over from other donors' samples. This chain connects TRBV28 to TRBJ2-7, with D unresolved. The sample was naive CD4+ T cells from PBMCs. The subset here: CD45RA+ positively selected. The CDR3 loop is CASLRRLPYEQYF. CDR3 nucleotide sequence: TGTGCCAGCCTTCGAAGACTGCCCTACGAGCAGTACTTC.